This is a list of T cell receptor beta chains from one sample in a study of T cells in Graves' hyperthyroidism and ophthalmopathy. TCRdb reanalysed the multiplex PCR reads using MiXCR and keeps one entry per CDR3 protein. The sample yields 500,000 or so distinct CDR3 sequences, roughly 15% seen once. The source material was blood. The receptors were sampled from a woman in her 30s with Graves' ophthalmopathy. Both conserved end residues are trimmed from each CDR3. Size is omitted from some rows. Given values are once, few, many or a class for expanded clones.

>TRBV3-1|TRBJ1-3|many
ASSQETRVIGNTIY
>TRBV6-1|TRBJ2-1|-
ASSYRREERNEQF
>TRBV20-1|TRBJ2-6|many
SAETSGSGWANVLT
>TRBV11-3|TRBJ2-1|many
ASSPGGPTSYNEQF
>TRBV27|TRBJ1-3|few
ASSPRTDRSGRNTIY
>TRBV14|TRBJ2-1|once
ASSPELGFGGQF
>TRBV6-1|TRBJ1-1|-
ASPGDGRREAF
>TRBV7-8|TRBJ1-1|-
ASSSDVVRQAGLREAF
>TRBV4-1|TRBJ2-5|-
ASSQPTGGKTQY
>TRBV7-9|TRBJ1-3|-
ASSSQGSGNTIY
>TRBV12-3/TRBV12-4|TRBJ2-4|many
ASQDRRRGGELAKNIQY
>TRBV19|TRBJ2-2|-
ASSIPAGDWTGELF